This T cell receptor (beta chain) is drawn from a study of human T cells and chemical hapten exposure. Looking at the study overall: Recorded diagnoses among the mostly female patients were alopecia areata, totalis or universalis.

Time point noted: patch test 3, about 24 weeks after DPC sensitization. Noted treatment: therapeutic diphenylcyclopropenone sensitization with weekly scalp DPC. Donors were 18 to 70-year-old alopecia patients suitable for DPC. Each CDR3 protein is one row after TCRdb ran MiXCR on the RACE reads. The sample shows 150,000 to 200,000 distinct CDR3 sequences, about a quarter of them seen only once. The CDR3 loop spans 20 amino acids. Germline V lookup: CDR1 SGHTA, CDR2 FQGNSA. V dropped 8 bases and J dropped 0; count of bases not matched to a gene: 17. This sequence joins TRBV7-2 and TRBJ2-6; 9 bases fit TRBD1. Sequenced material: whole blood, taken in connection with sensitization to the hapten diphenylcyclopropenone (DPC). This receptor was identified in a woman under 30 with alopecia areata. Some clones in this sample may be carry-over from other donors' samples. The DNA of the CDR3 is TGTGCCAGCGAAAGGGGGACAGGGTTAGTTAGCAGCTCTGGGGCCAACGTCCTGACTTTC. Encoded protein: CASERGTGLVSSSGANVLTF.